The clone carrying this T cell receptor beta chain was observed a single time. The table came from immunoSEQ multiplex PCR; TCRdb's copy has only in-frame clones and leaves some out. The sample has about 680,000 clones, approximately 74% seen once; the top ten hold less than 2%. This CDR3 is 17 amino acids long. CDR1 is SNHLY, CDR2 FYNNEI, per germline. V trimming: 4 bases; J trimming: 4 bases; junction bases outside the gene matches: 15. The sample is drawn from a study of shared clonotypes between healthy human individuals. The chain has TRBV2 and TRBJ2-7; 8 positions agree with TRBD2. The sample consisted of memory CD4+ T cells sorted from blood. The subset denotes: CD45RA-negative fraction. The TCR originated in a woman aged 25 to 45 in good health. The CDR3 region is CASSGSGNRGWRYEQYF. Here the CDR3 DNA reads TGTGCCAGCAGTGGTAGCGGGAATCGGGGGTGGAGGTACGAGCAGTACTTC.